One T cell receptor beta chain is described in this entry. The antigen remains undetermined. The record originates from a study of regulatory dendritic cells for organ transplantation. Trimming left V 6 bases short and J 3 bases short, with 10 bases between. The CDR3 loop spans 13 amino acids. Germline V gene data show CDR1 as LNHNV and CDR2 as YYDKDF (reference sequence). The data were produced by immunoSEQ multiplex PCR, yet TCRdb's version contains in-frame clones alone and is incomplete. The table lists under 35,000 clones, approximately 81% of them singletons. Findings and limits, study-wide: Memory CD8+ T cells were the most oligoclonal; naive cells were highly diverse.

This chain links TRBV15 with TRBJ2-3; D perhaps matches TRBD1 (6 bases). This TCR was recovered from a human donor in good health. The sequencing input was naive CD8+ T cells from blood. Subset specified: CD45RA+ naive T cells. The CDR3 spells CATRGAGTDTQYF. The CDR3 DNA sequence: TGTGCCACCAGGGGGGCCGGTACAGATACGCAGTATTTT.